This T cell receptor beta chain was recorded in a study of regulatory and conventional T cells in RAG deficiency. The assay was immunoSEQ multiplex PCR, and TCRdb's table has in-frame clones only and misses some. The sample shows 20,000 to 25,000 clones, 95% to 97% of them seen only once. The V and J ends lost 3 bases and 4 bases, in that order; junction bases with no gene match: 4. Germline loops: CDR1 LGHNT, CDR2 FRNRAP. This CDR3 is 14 amino acids long. Genomic DNA came from blood conventional CD4+ T cells gated CD25-low CD127-high. The sample was also linked to a second study, of regulatory T cells. From that report: Amplification used 52 TRBV primers and 13 TRBJ primers.

The sequence was collected from a human donor in good health. V usage is TRBV12-5 and J usage is TRBJ1-2; 8 bases match TRBD1. The material sequenced was CD25- CD4+ T cells sorted from blood. Here the CDR3 DNA reads TGTGCTAGTGGTTTAAGGGACAGGAGCTATGGCTACACCTTC. Protein sequence: CASGLRDRSYGYTF.